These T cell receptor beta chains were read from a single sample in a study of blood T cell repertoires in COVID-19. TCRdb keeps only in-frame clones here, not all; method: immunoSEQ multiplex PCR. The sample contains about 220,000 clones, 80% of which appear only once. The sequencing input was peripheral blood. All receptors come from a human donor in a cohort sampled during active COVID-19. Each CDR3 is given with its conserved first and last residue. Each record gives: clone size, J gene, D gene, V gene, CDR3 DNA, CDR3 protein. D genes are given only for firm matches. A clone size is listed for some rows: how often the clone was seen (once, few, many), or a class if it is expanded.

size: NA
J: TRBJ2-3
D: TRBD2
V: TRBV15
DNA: TGTGCCACCAGCAGAGAAATAGCGGGAACGGGAGTAGATACGCAGTATTTT
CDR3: CATSREIAGTGVDTQYF

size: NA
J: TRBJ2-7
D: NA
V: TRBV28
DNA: TGTGCCAGCAGTACCCCGACTAGTTTCTACGAGCAGTACTTC
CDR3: CASSTPTSFYEQYF

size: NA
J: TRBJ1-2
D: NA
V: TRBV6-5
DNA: TGTGCCAGCAGTTACCGGCAGGCTTGGAATGGCTACACCTTC
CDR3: CASSYRQAWNGYTF

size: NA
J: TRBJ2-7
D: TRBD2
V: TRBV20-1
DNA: TGCAGTGCTAGTGGGTACGCGACTCCGGGACTAGCGGGCACGAGCTCCTACGAGCAGTACTTC
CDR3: CSASGYATPGLAGTSSYEQYF

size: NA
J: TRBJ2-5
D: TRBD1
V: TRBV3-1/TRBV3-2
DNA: TGTGCCAGCAGCCCTTCCCGCGAGGGGGCAGCCTCCCAGTACTTC
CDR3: CASSPSREGAASQYF

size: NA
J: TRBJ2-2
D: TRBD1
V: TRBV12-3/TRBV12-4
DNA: TGTGCCAGCACCCTGACAGGGTCCGGGGAGCTGTTTTTT
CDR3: CASTLTGSGELFF

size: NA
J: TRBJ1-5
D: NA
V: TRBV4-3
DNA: TGCGCCAGCAGCCAAGATGACAATAGCAATCAGCCCCAGCATTTT
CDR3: CASSQDDNSNQPQHF

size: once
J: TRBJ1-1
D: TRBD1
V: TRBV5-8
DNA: TGTGCCAGCAGACACCGGGACAGGGTGATGAACACTGAAGCTTTCTTT
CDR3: CASRHRDRVMNTEAFF

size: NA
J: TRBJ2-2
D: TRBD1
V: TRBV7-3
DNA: TGTGCCAGCAGCTTAAACCCCGGACAGGCGAACACCGGGGAGCTGTTTTTT
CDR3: CASSLNPGQANTGELFF

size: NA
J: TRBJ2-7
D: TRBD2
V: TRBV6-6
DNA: TGTGCCAGCAGTTACGGGGAGGGAACCATCGGCGACGAGCAGTACTTC
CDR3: CASSYGEGTIGDEQYF

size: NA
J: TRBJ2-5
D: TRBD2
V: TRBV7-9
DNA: TGTGCCAGCAGCTCGACTAGCGGGGAGGAGACCCAGTACTTC
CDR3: CASSSTSGEETQYF

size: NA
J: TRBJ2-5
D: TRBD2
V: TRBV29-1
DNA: TGCAGCTCATATAGCGGGAGGGCCGGTGAGACCCAGTACTTC
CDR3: CSSYSGRAGETQYF

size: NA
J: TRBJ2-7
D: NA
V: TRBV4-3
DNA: TGCGCCAGCAGCCAGGGCTCGCAGGGGGGCAACGAGCAGTACTTC
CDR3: CASSQGSQGGNEQYF

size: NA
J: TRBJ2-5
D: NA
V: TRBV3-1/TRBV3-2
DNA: TGTGCCAGCAGCCTCGGGGGCCAAGAGACCCAGTACTTC
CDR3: CASSLGGQETQYF

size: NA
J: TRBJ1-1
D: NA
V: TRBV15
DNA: TGTGCCACCAGCAGAGAGGCGCGTGGGGGGACTGAAGCTTTCTTT
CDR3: CATSREARGGTEAFF

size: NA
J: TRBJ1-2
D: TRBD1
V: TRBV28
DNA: TGTGCCAGCAGGTCCAGCGACGGACAGGACTTCTATGGCTACACCTTC
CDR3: CASRSSDGQDFYGYTF

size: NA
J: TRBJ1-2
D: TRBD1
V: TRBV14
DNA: TGTGCCAGCAGCCATCCGGGACAGCCACCTTATAACTATGGCTACACCTTC
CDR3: CASSHPGQPPYNYGYTF

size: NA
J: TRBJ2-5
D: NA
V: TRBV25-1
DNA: TGTGCCAGCAGTGAATTCGGGGAAAAAGAGACCCAGTACTTC
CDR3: CASSEFGEKETQYF

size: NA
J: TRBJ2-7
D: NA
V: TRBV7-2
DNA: TGTGCCAGCAGCCCCCCAGCAGGGCCAACCTACGAGCAGTACTTC
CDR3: CASSPPAGPTYEQYF

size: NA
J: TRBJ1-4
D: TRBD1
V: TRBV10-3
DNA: TGTGCCATCAGTAAACAGGGGGCTAATGAAAAACTGTTTTTT
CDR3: CAISKQGANEKLFF

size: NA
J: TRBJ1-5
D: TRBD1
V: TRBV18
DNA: TGTGCCAGCTCACCAGGACAGGGGCTTAATCAGCCCCAGCATTTT
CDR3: CASSPGQGLNQPQHF

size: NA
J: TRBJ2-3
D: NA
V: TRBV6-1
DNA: TGTGCCAGCAGTGAAGCGCTTCGTGGGAGTGCGTCAAAAGATACGCAGTATTTT
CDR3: CASSEALRGSASKDTQYF

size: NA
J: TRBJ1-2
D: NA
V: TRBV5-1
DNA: TGCGCCAGCAGCCCGGGGGGGTCTAACTATGGCTACACCTTC
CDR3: CASSPGGSNYGYTF

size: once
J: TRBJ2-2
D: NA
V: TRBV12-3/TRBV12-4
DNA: TGTGCCAGCAGTTTCGGGTCCGGGGAGCTGTTTTTT
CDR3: CASSFGSGELFF

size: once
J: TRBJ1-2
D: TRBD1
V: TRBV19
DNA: TGTGCCAGTAGTATTGATGCAGGGGGCATCTATGGCTACACCTTC
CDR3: CASSIDAGGIYGYTF

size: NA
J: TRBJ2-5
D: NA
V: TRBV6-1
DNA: TGTGCCAGCAGTGAAGACCCCAGGGAGACCCAGTACTTC
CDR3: CASSEDPRETQYF

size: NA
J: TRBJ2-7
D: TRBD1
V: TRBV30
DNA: TGTGCCTGGAGTCTCCACGACAGGGCTACTACCTACGAGCAGTACTTC
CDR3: CAWSLHDRATTYEQYF

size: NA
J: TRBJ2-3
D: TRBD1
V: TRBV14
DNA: TGTGCCAGCAGCCAATGGGGAAGGGGGCACACAGATACGCAGTATTTT
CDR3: CASSQWGRGHTDTQYF

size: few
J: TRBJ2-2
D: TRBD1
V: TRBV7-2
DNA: TGTGCCAGCAGCTGGACAGGGACCGGGGAGCTGTTTTTT
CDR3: CASSWTGTGELFF

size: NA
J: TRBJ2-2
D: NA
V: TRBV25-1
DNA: TGTGCCAGCAGTGCCTCTTGGGAGCTGTTTTTT
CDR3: CASSASWELFF

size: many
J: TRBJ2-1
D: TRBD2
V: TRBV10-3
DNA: TGTGCCATCACGACGGGAGCGGGAGATTACAATGAGCAGTTCTTC
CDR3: CAITTGAGDYNEQFF

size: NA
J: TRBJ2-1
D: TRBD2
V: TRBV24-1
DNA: TGTGCCACCAGTGGCGGACTAGCGAGAAATGAGCAGTTCTTC
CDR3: CATSGGLARNEQFF

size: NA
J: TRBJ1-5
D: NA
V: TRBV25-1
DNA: TGTGCCAGCCGGCAGGGGAGCAATCAGCCCCAGCATTTT
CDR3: CASRQGSNQPQHF

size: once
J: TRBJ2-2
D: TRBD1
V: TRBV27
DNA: TGTGCCAGCAGCCATGACAGGGGTGGGGAGCTGTTTTTT
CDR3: CASSHDRGGELFF

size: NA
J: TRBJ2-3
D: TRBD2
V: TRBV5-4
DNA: TGTGCCAGCACCCGGCGAGCGGGAGGGCCAGATACGCAGTATTTT
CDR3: CASTRRAGGPDTQYF

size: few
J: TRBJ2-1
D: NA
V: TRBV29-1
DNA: TGCAGCGTTGCCTTCGACTCGGGCTCCTACAATGAGCAGTTCTTC
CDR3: CSVAFDSGSYNEQFF

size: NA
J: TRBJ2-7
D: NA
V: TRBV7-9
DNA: TGTGCCAGCAGCTTCAACTACGAGCAGTACTTC
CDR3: CASSFNYEQYF

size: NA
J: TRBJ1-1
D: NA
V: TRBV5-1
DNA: TGCGCCAGCAGCGGGGTCGGGGGACGAGACACTGAAGCTTTCTTT
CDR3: CASSGVGGRDTEAFF

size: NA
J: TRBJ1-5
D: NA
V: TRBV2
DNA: TGTGCCAGCAGTGCATCAGGGCGCAATCAGCCCCAGCATTTT
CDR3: CASSASGRNQPQHF

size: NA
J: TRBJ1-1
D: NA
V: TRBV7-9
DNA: TGTGCCAGCAGCTCGACGGGGGTGGGCTCAGGCACTGAAGCTTTCTTT
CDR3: CASSSTGVGSGTEAFF

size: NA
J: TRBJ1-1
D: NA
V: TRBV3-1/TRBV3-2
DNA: TGTGCCAGCAGCCAAGAAGCAGTCAAGCGAGCTTTCTTT
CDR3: CASSQEAVKRAFF

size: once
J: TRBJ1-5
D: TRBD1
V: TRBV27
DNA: TGTGCCAGCAGTCCCGCGACAGGGGCGAATCAGCCCCAGCATTTT
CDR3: CASSPATGANQPQHF